This TCR beta chain originates from a study of T cell changes during pregnancy in multiple sclerosis. Sequencing was performed with immunoSEQ multiplex PCR; in TCRdb, only in-frame clones are kept and a portion is missing. The data contain roughly 55,000 clones, roughly 90% of them singletons. V dropped 10 bases and J dropped 0 bases, with 16 bases sitting between them. Per germline, CDR1 ENHRY and CDR2 SYGVKD. The CDR3 is 14 residues long. The specimen comprised CD4+ T cells from peripheral blood mononuclear cells, sampled after pregnancy. The TCR comes from a female donor in good health, enrolled as a control in a pregnancy study. The gene calls are TRBV10-3 and TRBJ2-7, with D maybe TRBD1 (5 bases). CDR3: CATKPRGNSYEQYF. In nucleotides, the CDR3 is TGTGCCACCAAGCCAAGGGGAAACTCCTACGAGCAGTACTTC.